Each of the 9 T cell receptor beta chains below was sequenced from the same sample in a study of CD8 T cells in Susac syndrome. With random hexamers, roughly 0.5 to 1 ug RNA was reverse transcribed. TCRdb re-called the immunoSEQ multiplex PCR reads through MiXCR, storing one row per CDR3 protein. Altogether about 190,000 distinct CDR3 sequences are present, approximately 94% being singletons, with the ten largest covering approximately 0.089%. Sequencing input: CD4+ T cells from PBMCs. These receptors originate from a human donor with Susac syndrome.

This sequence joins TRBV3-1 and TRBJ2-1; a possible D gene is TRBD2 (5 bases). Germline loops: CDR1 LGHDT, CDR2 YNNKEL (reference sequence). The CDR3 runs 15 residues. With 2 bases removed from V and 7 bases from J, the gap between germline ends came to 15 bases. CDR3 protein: CASSQSPLTGNEQFF. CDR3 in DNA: TGTGCCAGCAGCCAAAGTCCCCTCACGGGGAATGAGCAGTTCTTC.

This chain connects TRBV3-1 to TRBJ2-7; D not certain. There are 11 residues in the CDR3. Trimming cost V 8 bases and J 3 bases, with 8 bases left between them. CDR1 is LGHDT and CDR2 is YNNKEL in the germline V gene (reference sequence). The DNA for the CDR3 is TGTGCCAGCGGCGGTAACTACGAGCAGTACTTC. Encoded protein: CASGGNYEQYF.

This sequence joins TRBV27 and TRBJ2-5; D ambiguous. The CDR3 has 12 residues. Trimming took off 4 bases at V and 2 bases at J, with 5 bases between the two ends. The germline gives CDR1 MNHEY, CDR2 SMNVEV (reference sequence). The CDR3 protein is CASSSHQETQYF. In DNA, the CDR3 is TGTGCCAGCAGTTCTCATCAAGAGACCCAGTACTTC.

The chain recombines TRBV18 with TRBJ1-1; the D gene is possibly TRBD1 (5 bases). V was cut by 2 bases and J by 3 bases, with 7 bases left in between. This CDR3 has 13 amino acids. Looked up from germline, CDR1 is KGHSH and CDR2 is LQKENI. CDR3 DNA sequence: TGTGCCAGCTCACCAGGGGCAGACACTGAAGCTTTCTTT. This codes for CASSPGADTEAFF.

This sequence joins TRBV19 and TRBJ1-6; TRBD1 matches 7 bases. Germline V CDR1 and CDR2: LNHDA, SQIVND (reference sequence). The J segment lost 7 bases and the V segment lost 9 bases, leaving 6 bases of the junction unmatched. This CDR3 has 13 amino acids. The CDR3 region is CASGQVRNSPLHF. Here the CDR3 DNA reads TGTGCCAGCGGACAGGTTCGGAATTCACCCCTCCACTTT.

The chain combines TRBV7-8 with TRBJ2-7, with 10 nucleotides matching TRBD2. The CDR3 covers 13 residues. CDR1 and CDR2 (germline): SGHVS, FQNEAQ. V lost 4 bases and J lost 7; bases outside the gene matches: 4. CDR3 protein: CASSYRTSGEQYF. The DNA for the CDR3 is TGTGCCAGCAGCTACCGGACTAGCGGTGAGCAGTACTTC.

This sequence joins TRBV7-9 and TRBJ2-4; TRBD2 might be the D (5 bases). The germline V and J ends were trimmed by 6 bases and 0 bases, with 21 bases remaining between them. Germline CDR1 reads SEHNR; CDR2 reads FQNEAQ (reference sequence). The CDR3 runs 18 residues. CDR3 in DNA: TGTGCCAGCAGTACCCGACCACGGGGTCCGGTAGCCAAAAACATTCAGTACTTC. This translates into CASSTRPRGPVAKNIQYF.

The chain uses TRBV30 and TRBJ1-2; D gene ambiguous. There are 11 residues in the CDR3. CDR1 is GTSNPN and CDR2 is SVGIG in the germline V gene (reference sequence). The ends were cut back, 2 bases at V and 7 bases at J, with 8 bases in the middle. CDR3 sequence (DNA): TGTGCCTGGAGTCCATTAGTTGGCTACACCTTC. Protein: CAWSPLVGYTF.

CDR3 protein: CSASDRDYGYTF. CDR3 DNA: TGCAGTGCTTCGGACAGGGACTATGGCTACACCTTC. The rearrangement links TRBV20-1 to TRBJ1-2, with TRBD1 matching 8 bases. This CDR3 is 12 amino acids long. Per the germline V gene, CDR1 is DFQATT and CDR2 is SNEGSKA (reference sequence). V lost 5 bases and J lost 3; bases outside the gene matches: 2.